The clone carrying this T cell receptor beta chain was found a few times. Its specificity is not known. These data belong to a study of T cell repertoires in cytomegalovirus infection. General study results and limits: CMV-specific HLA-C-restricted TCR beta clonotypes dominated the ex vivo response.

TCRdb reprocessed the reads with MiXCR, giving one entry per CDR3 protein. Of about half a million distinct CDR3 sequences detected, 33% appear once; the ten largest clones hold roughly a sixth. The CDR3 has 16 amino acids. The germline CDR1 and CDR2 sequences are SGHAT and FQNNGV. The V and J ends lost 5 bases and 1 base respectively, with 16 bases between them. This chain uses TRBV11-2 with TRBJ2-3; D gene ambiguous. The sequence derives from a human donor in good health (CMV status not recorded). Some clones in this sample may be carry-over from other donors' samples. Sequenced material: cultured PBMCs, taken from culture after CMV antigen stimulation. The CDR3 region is CASSPLLRFRTDTQYF. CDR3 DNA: TGTGCCAGCAGCCCACTCCTGAGGTTCCGCACAGATACGCAGTATTTT.